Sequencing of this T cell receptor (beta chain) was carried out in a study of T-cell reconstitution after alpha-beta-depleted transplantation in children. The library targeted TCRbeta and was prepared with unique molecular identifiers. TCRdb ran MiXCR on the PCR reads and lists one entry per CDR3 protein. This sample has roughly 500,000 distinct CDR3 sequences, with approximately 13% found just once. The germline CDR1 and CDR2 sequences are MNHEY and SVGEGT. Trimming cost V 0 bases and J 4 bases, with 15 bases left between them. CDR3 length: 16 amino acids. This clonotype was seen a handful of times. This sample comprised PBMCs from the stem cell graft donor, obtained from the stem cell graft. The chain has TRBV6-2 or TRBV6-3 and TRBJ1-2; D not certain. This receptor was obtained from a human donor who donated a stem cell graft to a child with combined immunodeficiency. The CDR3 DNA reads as TGTGCCAGCAGTTACTCGATGGTCGGCAATGTCTATGGCTACACCTTC. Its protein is CASSYSMVGNVYGYTF.